This entry lists 8 T cell receptor beta chains sequenced from one sample in a study of cytomegalovirus exposure and HLA in healthy donors. Sequencing was performed with immunoSEQ multiplex PCR; in TCRdb, only in-frame clones are kept and a portion is missing. Counted here are under 75,000 clones, approximately 97% occurring once; the ten biggest clones make up around 1.6%. Sequenced material: PBMCs. Receptors originate from a woman aged 18 to 35 in good health and CMV-seropositive.

This sequence joins TRBV10-3 and TRBJ2-1, with 9 positions matching TRBD2. From germline, CDR1 is ENHRY and CDR2 SYGVKD. This CDR3 spans 15 amino acids. The ends lost 4 bases at V and 9 bases at J; junction bases unmatched: 10. The CDR3 DNA sequence: TGTGCCATCAGTGTTACCGGGACTAGCTTGGTTGAGCAGTTCTTC. Translating gives CAISVTGTSLVEQFF.

J is TRBJ1-5 and V is TRBV6-5; D gene unclear. V lost 2 bases to trimming and J lost 7 bases, with 6 bases between them. CDR1 MNHEY and CDR2 SVGAGI come from the germline V gene. The CDR3 spans 12 residues. The CDR3 loop reads CASSYDNQPQHF. DNA for the CDR3: TGTGCCAGCAGTTACGACAACCAGCCCCAGCATTTT.

This clone came up once. The chain recombines TRBV11-2 with TRBJ2-3; 7 positions agree with TRBD2. CDR1 and CDR2 (germline): SGHAT, FQNNGV. This CDR3 has 16 residues. Germline trimming cut 0 bases from V and 2 bases from J; bases unmatched to any gene: 5. This CDR3 is CASSLDWGGPTDTQYF. The CDR3 region has the DNA TGTGCCAGCAGCTTAGATTGGGGGGGTCCCACAGATACGCAGTATTTT.

V usage is TRBV5-6 and J usage is TRBJ2-7; 14 bases map to TRBD2. Germline loops: CDR1 SGHDT, CDR2 YYEEEE. V shed 3 bases and J 4 bases; nucleotides not matched to a gene: 3. The CDR3 spans 15 residues. The CDR3 here is CASSWGTSGSYEQYF. The CDR3 nucleotides are TGTGCCAGCAGCTGGGGGACTAGCGGGAGTTACGAGCAGTACTTC.

This chain uses TRBV11-2 with TRBJ2-3; 7 positions match TRBD1. CDR1 is SGHAT and CDR2 is FQNNGV in the germline V gene. The CDR3 totals 18 residues. V shed 1 base and J 1 base; nucleotides not matched to a gene: 11. As DNA, the CDR3 is TGTGCCAGCAGCTTAGCCATTGGGGACAGCTCTGGCACAGATACGCAGTATTTT. This gives the protein CASSLAIGDSSGTDTQYF.

V usage is TRBV10-3 and J usage is TRBJ2-5; 8 nucleotides align to TRBD1. The CDR3 contains 12 residues. V lost 10 bases to trimming and J lost 4 bases; unmatched junction nucleotides: 5. The germline gives CDR1 ENHRY, CDR2 SYGVKD. The CDR3 here is CASGQGGETQYF. CDR3 nucleotide sequence: TGTGCCAGCGGACAGGGTGGAGAGACCCAGTACTTC.

V and J are TRBV21-1 and TRBJ1-1; the table gives TRBD1 as D, unverified against the DNA. TRBV21-1 is flagged as a pseudogene. CDR3 length: 19 residues. CDR3 in amino acids: CASSKAWARTGGVNTEAFF. The CDR3 DNA is TGTGCCAGCAGCAAAGCATGGGCCCGAACAGGGGGTGTGAACACTGAAGCTTTCTTT.

The chain uses TRBV15 and TRBJ2-7; no clear D gene. This CDR3 has 15 amino acids. Deletions cut 0 bases from V and 3 bases from J, with 12 bases between. Germline-derived CDR1 and CDR2 are LNHNV and YYDKDF (reference sequence). The CDR3 region is CATSREIGSDYEQYF. Here the CDR3 DNA reads TGTGCCACCAGCAGAGAAATTGGCAGCGACTACGAGCAGTACTTC.